Below, 2 T cell receptor beta chains from the same sample are listed, as sequenced in a study of response to subunit inactivated influenza vaccine (dated by TCRdb to 2016 to 2018). The library was obtained by RT-PCR. Reads for this sample came from an Illumina HiSeq 2500. In-frame beta chains were kept once TCRdb had trimmed the public reads at Q25 with fastp and called clones with MiXCR. All rows with the same CDR3 protein become a single entry with the most common DNA and genes. The sample yields 500,000 to 600,000 distinct CDR3 sequences; approximately 15% were counted once. In total, the top ten clones hold approximately 3% of the sample. The specimen comprised CD4+ T cells sorted from PBMCs, sampled around 2 years after vaccination. These receptors were collected from a man in his fifties or sixties who received an inactivated influenza vaccine. Donor details come from another sample of the same person, matched by shared clones.

This clonotype was counted only a few times. The chain uses TRBV4-1 and TRBJ1-1; perhaps TRBD1 as D (5 bases). The CDR3 contains 17 residues. V lost 1 base and J lost 1, with 16 bases in between. Germline-derived CDR1 and CDR2 are MGHRA and YSYEKL. The CDR3 DNA sequence: TGCGCCAGCAGCCAAGCCCAACCAGGGAGAAGGAACACTGAAGCTTTCTTT. It codes for CASSQAQPGRRNTEAFF.

This clonotype was found a few times. V is TRBV15 and J is TRBJ2-3; D perhaps matches TRBD2 (7 bases). The germline V gene encodes CDR1 LNHNV and CDR2 YYDKDF (reference sequence). This CDR3 comprises 16 residues. The V end lost 1 base, the J end lost 2 bases, and 13 bases lay between the germline ends. The CDR3 region is CATSRALAGATDTQYF. CDR3 nucleotide sequence: TGTGCCACCAGCAGAGCCTTGGCGGGGGCCACAGATACGCAGTATTTT.